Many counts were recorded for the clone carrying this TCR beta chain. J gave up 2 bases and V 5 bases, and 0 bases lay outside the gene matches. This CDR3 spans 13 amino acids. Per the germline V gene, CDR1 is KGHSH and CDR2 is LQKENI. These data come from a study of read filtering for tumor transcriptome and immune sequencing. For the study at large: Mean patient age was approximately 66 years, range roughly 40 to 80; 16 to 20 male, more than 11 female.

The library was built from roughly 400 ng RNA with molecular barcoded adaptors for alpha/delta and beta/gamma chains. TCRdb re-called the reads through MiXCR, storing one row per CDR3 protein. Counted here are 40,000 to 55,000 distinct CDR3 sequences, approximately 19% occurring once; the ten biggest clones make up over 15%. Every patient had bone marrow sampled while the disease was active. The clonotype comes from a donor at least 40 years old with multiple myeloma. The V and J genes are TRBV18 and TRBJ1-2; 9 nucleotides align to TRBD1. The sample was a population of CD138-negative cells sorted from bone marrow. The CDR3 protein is CASSGQGNYGYTF. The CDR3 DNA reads TGTGCCAGCTCAGGACAGGGGAACTATGGCTACACCTTC.